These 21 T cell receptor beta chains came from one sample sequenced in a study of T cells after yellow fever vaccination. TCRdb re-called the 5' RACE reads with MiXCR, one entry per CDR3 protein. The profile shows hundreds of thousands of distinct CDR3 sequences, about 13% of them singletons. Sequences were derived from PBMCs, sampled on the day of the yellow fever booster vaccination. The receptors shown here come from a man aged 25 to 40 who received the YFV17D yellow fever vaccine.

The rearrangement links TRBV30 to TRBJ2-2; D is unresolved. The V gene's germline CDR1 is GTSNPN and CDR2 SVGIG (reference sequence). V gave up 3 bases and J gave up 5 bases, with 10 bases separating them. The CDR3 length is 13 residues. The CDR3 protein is CAWSFTRTGELFF. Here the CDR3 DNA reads TGTGCCTGGAGCTTCACTCGGACCGGGGAGCTGTTTTTT.

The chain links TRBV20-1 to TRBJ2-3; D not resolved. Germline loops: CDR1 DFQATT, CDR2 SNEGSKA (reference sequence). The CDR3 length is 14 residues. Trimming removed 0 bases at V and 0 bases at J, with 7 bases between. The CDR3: CSARDLLSTDTQYF. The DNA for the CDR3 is TGCAGTGCTAGAGATCTCTTGAGCACAGATACGCAGTATTTT.

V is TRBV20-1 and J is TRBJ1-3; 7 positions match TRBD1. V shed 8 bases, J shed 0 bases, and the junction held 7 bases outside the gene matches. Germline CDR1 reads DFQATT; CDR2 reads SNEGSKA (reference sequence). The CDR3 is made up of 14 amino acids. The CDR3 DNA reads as TGCAGTACCTCCCGACAGGGCTCTGGAAACACCATATATTTT. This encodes CSTSRQGSGNTIYF.

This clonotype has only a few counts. CDR3 residues: CASSTPLDTPLHF. CDR3 nucleotides: TGTGCCAGCAGTACGCCCTTAGACACACCCCTCCACTTT. The chain employs TRBV12-3 or TRBV12-4 and TRBJ1-6; D not resolved. Between the trimmed V and J ends, which lost 5 bases and 11 bases, there was a span of 13 bases. There are 13 residues in the CDR3.

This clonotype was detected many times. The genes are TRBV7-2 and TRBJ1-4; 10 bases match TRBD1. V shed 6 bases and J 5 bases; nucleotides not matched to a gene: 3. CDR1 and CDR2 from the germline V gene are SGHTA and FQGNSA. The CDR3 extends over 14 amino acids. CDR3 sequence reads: CASRRDRGNEKLFF. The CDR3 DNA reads TGTGCCAGCAGACGGGACAGGGGAAATGAAAAACTGTTTTTT.

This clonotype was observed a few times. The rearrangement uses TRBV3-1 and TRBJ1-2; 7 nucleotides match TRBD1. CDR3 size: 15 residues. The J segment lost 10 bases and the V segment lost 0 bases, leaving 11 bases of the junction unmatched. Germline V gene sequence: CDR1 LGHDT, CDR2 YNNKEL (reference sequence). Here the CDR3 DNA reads TGTGCCAGCAGCCAAGATCTTTCGACAGGGCTGGTCTACACCTTC. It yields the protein CASSQDLSTGLVYTF. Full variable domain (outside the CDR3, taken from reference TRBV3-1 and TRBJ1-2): DTAVSQTPKYLVTQMGNDKSIKCEQNLGHDTMYWYKQDSKKFLKIMFSYNNKELIINETVPNRFSPKSPDKAHLNLHINSLELGDSAVYFCASSQDLSTGLVYTFGSGTRLTVV.

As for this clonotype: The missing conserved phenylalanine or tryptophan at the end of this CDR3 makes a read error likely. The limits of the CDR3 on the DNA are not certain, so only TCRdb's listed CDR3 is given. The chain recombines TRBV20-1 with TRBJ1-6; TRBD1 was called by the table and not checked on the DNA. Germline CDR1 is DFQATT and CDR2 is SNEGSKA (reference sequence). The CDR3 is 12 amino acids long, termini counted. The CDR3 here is CSARDPGGKGVS.

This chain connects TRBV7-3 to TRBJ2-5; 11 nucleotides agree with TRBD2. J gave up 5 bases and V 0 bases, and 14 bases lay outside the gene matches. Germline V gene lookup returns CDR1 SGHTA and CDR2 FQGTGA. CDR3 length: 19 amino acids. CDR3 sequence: CASSLTAGTSGTNRETQYF. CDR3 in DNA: TGTGCCAGCAGCTTAACCGCCGGGACTAGCGGCACAAATCGGGAGACCCAGTACTTC. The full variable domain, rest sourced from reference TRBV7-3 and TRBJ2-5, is GAGVSQTPSNKVTEKGKYVELRCDPISGHTALYWYRQSLGQGPEFLIYFQGTGAADDSGLPNDRFFAVRPEGSVSTLKIQRTERGDSAVYLCASSLTAGTSGTNRETQYFGPGTRLLVL.

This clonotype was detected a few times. The CDR3 DNA is TGCAGTGCTAGAGAAGCGGGCACAGATACGCAGTATTTT. Translated: CSAREAGTDTQYF. V and J are TRBV20-1 and TRBJ2-3, with D perhaps matching TRBD2 (5 bases). The CDR3 contains 13 residues. Germline V gene data show CDR1 as DFQATT and CDR2 as SNEGSKA (reference sequence). V gave up 0 bases and J gave up 1 base, with 5 bases separating them.

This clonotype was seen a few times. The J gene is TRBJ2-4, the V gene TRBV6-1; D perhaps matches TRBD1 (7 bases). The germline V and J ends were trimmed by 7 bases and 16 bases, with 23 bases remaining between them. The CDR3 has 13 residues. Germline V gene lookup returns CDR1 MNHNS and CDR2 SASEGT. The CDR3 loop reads CASTEGGRGRIYF. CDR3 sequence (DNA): TGTGCCAGCACCGAGGGAGGTAGGGGGCGGATTTACTTC.

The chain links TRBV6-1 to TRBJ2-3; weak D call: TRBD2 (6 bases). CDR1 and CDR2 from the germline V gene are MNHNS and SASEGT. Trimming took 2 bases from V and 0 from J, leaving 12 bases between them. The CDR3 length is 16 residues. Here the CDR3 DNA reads TGTGCCAGCAGTGAAACTAGCATGGGAAGCACAGATACGCAGTATTTT. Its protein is CASSETSMGSTDTQYF.

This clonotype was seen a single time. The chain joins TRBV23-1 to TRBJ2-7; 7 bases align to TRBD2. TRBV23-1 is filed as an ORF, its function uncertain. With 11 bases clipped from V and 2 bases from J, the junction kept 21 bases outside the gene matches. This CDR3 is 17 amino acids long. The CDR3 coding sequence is TGCGCCGCACGTCTTTGGCGGGGGATTGCCTCGGCCTACGAGCAGTACTTC. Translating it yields CAARLWRGIASAYEQYF.

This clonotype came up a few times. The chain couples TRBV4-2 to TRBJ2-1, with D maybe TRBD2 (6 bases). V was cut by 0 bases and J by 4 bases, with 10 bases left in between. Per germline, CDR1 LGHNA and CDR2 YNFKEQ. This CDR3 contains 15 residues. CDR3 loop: CASSQELAEYNEQFF. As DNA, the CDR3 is TGTGCCAGCAGCCAAGAGTTAGCGGAGTACAATGAGCAGTTCTTC.

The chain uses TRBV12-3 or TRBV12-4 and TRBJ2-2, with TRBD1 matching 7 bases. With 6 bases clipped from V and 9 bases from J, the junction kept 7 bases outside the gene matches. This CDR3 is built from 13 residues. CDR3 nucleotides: TGTGCCAGCAGCTACGGACAGGCCCGGGAGCTGTTTTTT. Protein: CASSYGQARELFF.

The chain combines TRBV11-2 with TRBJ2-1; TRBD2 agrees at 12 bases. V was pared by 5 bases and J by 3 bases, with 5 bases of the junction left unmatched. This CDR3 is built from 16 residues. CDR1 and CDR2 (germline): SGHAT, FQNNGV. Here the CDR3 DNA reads TGTGCCAGCAGCCTAAGACTAGCGGGAGACTACAATGAGCAGTTCTTC. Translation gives CASSLRLAGDYNEQFF.

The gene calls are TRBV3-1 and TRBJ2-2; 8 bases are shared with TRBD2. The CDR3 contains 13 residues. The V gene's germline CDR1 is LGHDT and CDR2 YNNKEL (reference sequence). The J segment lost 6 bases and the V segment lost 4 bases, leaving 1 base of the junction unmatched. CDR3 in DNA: TGTGCCAGCAGCCGGACTAGCTCCGGGGAGCTGTTTTTT. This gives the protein CASSRTSSGELFF.

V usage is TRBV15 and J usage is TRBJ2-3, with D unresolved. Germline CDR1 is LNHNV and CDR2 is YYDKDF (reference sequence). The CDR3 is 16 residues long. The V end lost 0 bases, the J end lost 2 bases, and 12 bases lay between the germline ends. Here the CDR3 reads CATSRERVRITDTQYF. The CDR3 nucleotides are TGTGCCACCAGCAGAGAAAGGGTCAGAATCACAGATACGCAGTATTTT.

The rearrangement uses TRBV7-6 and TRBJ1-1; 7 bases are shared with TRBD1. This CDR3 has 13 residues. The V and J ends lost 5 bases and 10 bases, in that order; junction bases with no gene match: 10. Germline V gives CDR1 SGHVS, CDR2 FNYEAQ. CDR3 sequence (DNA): TGTGCCAGCAGCGAGGGGAGGCAGGGGGTAGCTTTCTTT. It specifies CASSEGRQGVAFF.

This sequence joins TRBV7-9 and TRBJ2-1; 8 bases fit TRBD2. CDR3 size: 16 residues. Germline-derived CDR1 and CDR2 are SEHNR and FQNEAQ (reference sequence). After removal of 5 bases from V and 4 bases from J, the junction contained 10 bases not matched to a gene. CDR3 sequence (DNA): TGTGCCAGCAGCCAAGGAGCGGGAGAAAGGTACAATGAGCAGTTCTTC. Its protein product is CASSQGAGERYNEQFF.

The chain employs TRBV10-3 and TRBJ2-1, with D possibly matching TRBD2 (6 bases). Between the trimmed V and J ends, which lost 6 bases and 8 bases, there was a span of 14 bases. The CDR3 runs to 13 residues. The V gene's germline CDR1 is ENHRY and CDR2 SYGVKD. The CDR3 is CAIRTRLFDEQFF. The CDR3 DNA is TGTGCCATCAGGACTAGATTATTCGATGAGCAGTTCTTC.

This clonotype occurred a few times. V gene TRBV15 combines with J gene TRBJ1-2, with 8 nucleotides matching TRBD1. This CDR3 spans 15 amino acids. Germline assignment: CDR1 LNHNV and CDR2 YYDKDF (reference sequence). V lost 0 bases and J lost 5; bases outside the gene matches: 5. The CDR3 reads CATSRDRTGSYGYTF. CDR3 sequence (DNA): TGTGCCACCAGCAGAGATCGGACAGGGAGTTATGGCTACACCTTC.